The 10 T cell receptor beta chains in this list originate from one sample, sequenced in a study of PD-1 blockade in classical Hodgkin lymphoma. TCRdb's table, derived via immunoSEQ multiplex PCR, lists solely in-frame clones and lacks some. This sample has about 97,000 clones, with roughly 84% found just once. Every patient experienced relapse after autologous stem cell transplantation, and brentuximab vedotin exposure varied. The sequences come from peripheral blood mononuclear cells (PBMCs), collected at baseline. The receptors stem from a human donor with classical Hodgkin lymphoma.

The genes are TRBV7-2 and TRBJ1-2; 8 bases agree with TRBD1. The V and J ends lost 5 bases and 4 bases, in that order; junction bases with no gene match: 3. This CDR3 has 13 amino acids. The germline gives CDR1 SGHTA, CDR2 FQGNSA. The CDR3 sequence is CASSAGGGYGYTF. The CDR3 DNA is TGTGCCAGCAGCGCAGGGGGCGGCTATGGCTACACCTTC.

The chain combines TRBV13 with TRBJ2-3; 14 bases match TRBD2. The junction had 9 bases not matched to a gene; V was cut back by 4 bases and J by 3 bases. Germline-derived CDR1 and CDR2 are PRHDT and FYEKMQ (reference sequence). The CDR3 runs 18 residues. CDR3 sequence (DNA): TGTGCCAGCAGCTCCACGACTAGCGGGAGGGTTGAGACAGATACGCAGTATTTT. It is translated as CASSSTTSGRVETDTQYF.

The chain is built from TRBV10-2 and TRBJ2-1; D might be TRBD2 (5 bases). The CDR3 loop spans 15 amino acids. Germline V gene data show CDR1 as WSHSY and CDR2 as SAAADI. The ends were cut back, 4 bases at V and 0 bases at J, with 10 bases in the middle. CDR3 DNA: TGCGCCAGCAGTGGACTACATAGCTCCTACAATGAGCAGTTCTTC. Its translation: CASSGLHSSYNEQFF.

V usage is TRBV7-9 and J usage is TRBJ2-7; 7 nucleotides agree with TRBD1. Germline CDR1 is SEHNR and CDR2 is FQNEAQ (reference sequence). This CDR3 has 16 residues. J was trimmed by 0 bases and V by 1 base; bases with no gene match: 6. The CDR3 nucleotides are TGTGCCAGCAGCTTAGGTGGCAGGGGGATCTCCTACGAGCAGTACTTC. Encoded protein: CASSLGGRGISYEQYF.

The chain has TRBV2 and TRBJ1-2; D remains unclear. CDR1 and CDR2 from the germline V gene are SNHLY and FYNNEI. CDR3 size: 16 residues. The V end was cut by 8 bases, the J end by 2 bases, with 21 bases between. The CDR3 nucleotides are TGTGCCAGCGGAGCTCTGGTAGATTCCTTAAACTATGGCTACACCTTC. It yields the protein CASGALVDSLNYGYTF. The whole variable domain, remainder taken from reference TRBV2 and TRBJ1-2, is EPEVTQTPSHQVTQMGQEVILRCVPISNHLYFYWYRQILGQKVEFLVSFYNNEISEKSEIFDDQFSVERPDGSNFTLKIRSTKLEDSAMYFCASGALVDSLNYGYTFGSGTRLTVV.

The chain is built from TRBV18 and TRBJ1-4; no reliable D call. This CDR3 contains 13 residues. Germline assignment: CDR1 KGHSH and CDR2 LQKENI. V was trimmed by 3 bases and J by 0 bases, leaving 2 bases between them. CDR3 loop: CASSPPTNEKLFF. The CDR3 nucleotides are TGTGCCAGCTCACCGCCAACTAATGAAAAACTGTTTTTT.

This clone was detected only a few times. The rearrangement joins TRBV19 to TRBJ1-5; D is undetermined. The germline CDR1 and CDR2 sequences are LNHDA and SQIVND (reference sequence). The germline V and J ends were trimmed by 6 bases and 0 bases, with 3 bases remaining between them. The CDR3 length is 12 residues. Written as DNA, the CDR3 is TGTGCCAGTAGGTATAGCAATCAGCCCCAGCATTTT. Translating it yields CASRYSNQPQHF. Full variable domain (rest looked up from reference TRBV19 and TRBJ1-5): DGGITQSPKYLFRKEGQNVTLSCEQNLNHDAMYWYRQDPGQGLRLIYYSQIVNDFQKGDIAEGYSVSREKKESFPLTVTSAQKNPTAFYLCASRYSNQPQHFGDGTRLSIL.

This rearrangement joins TRBV11-2 to TRBJ2-3; no definite D call. Deletions cut 4 bases from V and 1 base from J, with 3 bases between. CDR1 and CDR2 from the germline V gene are SGHAT and FQNNGV. The length of the CDR3 is 12 residues. CDR3 residues: CASSSRTDTQYF. For the CDR3, the DNA is TGTGCCAGCAGCTCCCGCACAGATACGCAGTATTTT.

The V gene is TRBV7-9, the J gene TRBJ2-1, with D uncertain. Germline V gene data show CDR1 as SEHNR and CDR2 as FQNEAQ (reference sequence). The CDR3 is 13 amino acids. The germline V and J ends were trimmed by 4 bases and 6 bases, with 10 bases remaining between them. DNA of the CDR3: TGTGCCAGCAGCTCGACGGGTCCCAATGAGCAGTTCTTC. Translating it yields CASSSTGPNEQFF.

The genes are TRBV7-9 and TRBJ1-2; 10 positions match TRBD1. Trimming cost V 5 bases and J 5 bases; bases outside gene matches: 11. The CDR3 has 16 amino acids. Germline lookup yields CDR1 SEHNR and CDR2 FQNEAQ (reference sequence). The CDR3 sequence: CASSPWDRGLWYGYTF. DNA of the CDR3: TGTGCCAGCAGCCCGTGGGACAGGGGATTGTGGTATGGCTACACCTTC.